The rows below give T cell receptor beta chains drawn from one sample of a study of PD-1 blockade in classical Hodgkin lymphoma. The protocol was immunoSEQ multiplex PCR, while the TCRdb copy is restricted to in-frame clones and leaves out a portion. Found here are approximately 41,000 clones, 70% to 90% of them singletons; the top ten hold more than 5.5%. Specimen: peripheral blood mononuclear cells (PBMCs), collected before the second cycle of nivolumab. The receptors shown here come from a human donor with classical Hodgkin lymphoma. CDR3s include the opening cysteine and the closing phenylalanine or tryptophan. Each record gives: V gene, J gene, CDR3 protein.

>TRBV9|TRBJ2-7
CASSDIQTSSTGEQYF
>TRBV7-2|TRBJ2-1
CASSLAFGGGRNEQFF
>TRBV19|TRBJ2-2
CASSIVAGGSSGELFF
>TRBV10-3|TRBJ1-1
CATWRPTGSPEAFF
>TRBV9|TRBJ2-7
CASSVGPFGTNEQYF
>TRBV7-8|TRBJ2-1
CASSAGTSGPHEQFF
>TRBV11-2|TRBJ2-1
CASSLNSGRNANEQFF
>TRBV7-9|TRBJ1-5
CASSLASSGSQPQHF
>TRBV18|TRBJ2-1
CASSPQGLAGGVSEQFF
>TRBV27|TRBJ2-3
CASRLGLAGTDTQYF
>TRBV4-1|TRBJ2-6
CASSQEMGGSGANVLTF
>TRBV19|TRBJ2-1
CASSIRTSGTYRNEQFF
>TRBV19|TRBJ2-3
CASSTGTGKTDTQYF
>TRBV11-2|TRBJ1-6
CASSSKRDNVNLNSPLHF
>TRBV5-1|TRBJ2-1
CASSLSGLNNEQFF
>TRBV28|TRBJ2-5
CASSEIQETQYF
>TRBV19|TRBJ2-7
CASSTTGGSYEQYF
>TRBV19|TRBJ2-7
CASSHRTSGSIYEQYF
>TRBV28|TRBJ2-7
CASSLTSEGSWSGEQYF
>TRBV10-3|TRBJ2-6
CAIREQGARDGANVLTF
>TRBV5-1|TRBJ1-4
CASSLRQKNEKLFF
>TRBV29-1|TRBJ1-5
CSVALAANQPQHF
>TRBV5-1|TRBJ2-1
CASSLKGTSNEQFF
>TRBV19|TRBJ1-6
CASSTGPTNSPLHF
>TRBV19|TRBJ1-1
CASSIVGAFTEAFF
>TRBV5-5|TRBJ1-4
CASSLALGSTNEKLFF
>TRBV6-4|TRBJ2-7
CASSDPTRGPAGAYEQYF
>TRBV2|TRBJ2-5
CASSVERIQETQYF
>TRBV5-3|TRBJ2-7
CARSETGRQYF
>TRBV5-1|TRBJ2-1
CASSFRTGGDYNEQFF
>TRBV13|TRBJ2-3
CASSLGGSTDTQYF
>TRBV7-8|TRBJ1-3
CASSSRDTSGNTIYF
>TRBV19|TRBJ2-5
CASSSLASGRETQYF
>TRBV28|TRBJ2-7
CASSLAGLSSYEQYF
>TRBV18|TRBJ2-1
CASSPTADGYNEQFF
>TRBV28|TRBJ2-5
CASKLLDRDQETQYF
>TRBV18|TRBJ1-2
CASSPPSTPANYGYTF
>TRBV7-7|TRBJ2-1
CASSPQPYGYNEQFF
>TRBV5-5|TRBJ2-7
CASSLVPATYEQYF
>TRBV19|TRBJ2-4
CASSISAGKNIQYF
>TRBV6-4|TRBJ2-1
CASSDGTSGGNEQFF
>TRBV28|TRBJ1-2
CASSFLGGLGYTF
>TRBV23-1|TRBJ2-7
CASSQVGQGVPSYEQYF
>TRBV20-1|TRBJ2-7
CSAATPEQYF
>TRBV7-2|TRBJ2-7
CASSLNRGGEQYF
>TRBV25-1|TRBJ2-7
CASSIRRGLTYEQYF
>TRBV5-1|TRBJ2-1
CASSLVSGNNEQFF
>TRBV2|TRBJ1-1
CASMRVAEAFF
>TRBV5-1|TRBJ2-7
CASSLAGRYEQYF
>TRBV29-1|TRBJ2-5
CSVIGSGGLQETQYF
>TRBV6-1|TRBJ1-5
CASSEGGTLQPQHF
>TRBV29-1|TRBJ2-5
CSVAFGGKETQYF
>TRBV7-9|TRBJ1-3
CASSPTLSGNTIYF
>TRBV9|TRBJ2-2
CASSVVGSGAERRELFF
>TRBV5-4|TRBJ2-3
CASSLRRTSGRGSTDTQYF
>TRBV6-5|TRBJ1-2
CASSYAAGYGYTF
>TRBV5-1|TRBJ2-7
CASSVRPGQGFYEQYF